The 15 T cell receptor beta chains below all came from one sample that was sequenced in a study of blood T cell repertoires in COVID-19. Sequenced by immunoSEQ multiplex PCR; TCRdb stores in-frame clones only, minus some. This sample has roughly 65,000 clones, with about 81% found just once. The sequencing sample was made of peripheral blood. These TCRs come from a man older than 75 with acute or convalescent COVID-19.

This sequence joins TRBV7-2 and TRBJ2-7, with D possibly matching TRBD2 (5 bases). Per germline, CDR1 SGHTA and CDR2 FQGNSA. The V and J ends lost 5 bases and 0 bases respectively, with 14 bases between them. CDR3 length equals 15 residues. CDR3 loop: CASSAWGSVSYEQYF. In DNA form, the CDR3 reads TGTGCCAGCAGCGCCTGGGGTAGCGTCTCCTACGAGCAGTACTTC.

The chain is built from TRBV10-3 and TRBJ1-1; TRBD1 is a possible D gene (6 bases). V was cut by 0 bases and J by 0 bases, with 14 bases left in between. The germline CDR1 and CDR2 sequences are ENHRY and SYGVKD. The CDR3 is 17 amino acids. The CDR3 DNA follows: TGTGCCATCAGTGAGTCGCGGGGGACAAACATGAACACTGAAGCTTTCTTT. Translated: CAISESRGTNMNTEAFF.

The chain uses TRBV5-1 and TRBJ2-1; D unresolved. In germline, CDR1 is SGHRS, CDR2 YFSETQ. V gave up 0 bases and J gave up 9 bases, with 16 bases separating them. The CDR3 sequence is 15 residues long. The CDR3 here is CASSLEVSQVGEQFF. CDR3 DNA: TGCGCCAGCAGCTTGGAAGTTAGCCAAGTAGGTGAGCAGTTCTTC.

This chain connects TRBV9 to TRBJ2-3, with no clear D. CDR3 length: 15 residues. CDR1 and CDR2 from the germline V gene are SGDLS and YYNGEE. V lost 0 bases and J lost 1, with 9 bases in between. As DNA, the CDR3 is TGTGCCAGCAGCGTAGATGTACTCCGCACAGATACGCAGTATTTT. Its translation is CASSVDVLRTDTQYF.

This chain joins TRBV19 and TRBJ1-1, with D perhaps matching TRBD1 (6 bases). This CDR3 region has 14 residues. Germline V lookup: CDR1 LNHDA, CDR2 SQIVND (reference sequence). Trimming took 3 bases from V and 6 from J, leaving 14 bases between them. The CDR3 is CASSIIDRKAEAFF. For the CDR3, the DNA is TGTGCCAGTAGTATTATAGACAGGAAGGCTGAAGCTTTCTTT.

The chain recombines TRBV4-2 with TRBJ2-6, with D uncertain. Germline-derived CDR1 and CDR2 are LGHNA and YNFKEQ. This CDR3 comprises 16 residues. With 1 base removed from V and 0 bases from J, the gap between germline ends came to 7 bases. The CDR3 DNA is TGTGCCAGCAGCCAAGTTGGCGGCTCTGGGGCCAACGTCCTGACTTTC. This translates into CASSQVGGSGANVLTF.

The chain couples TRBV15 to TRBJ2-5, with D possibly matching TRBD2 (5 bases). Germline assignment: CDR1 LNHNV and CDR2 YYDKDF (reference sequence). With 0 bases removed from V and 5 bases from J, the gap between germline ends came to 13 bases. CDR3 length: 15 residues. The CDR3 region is CATSRDRGSLETQYF. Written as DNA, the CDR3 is TGTGCCACCAGCAGAGATCGGGGTAGCCTGGAGACCCAGTACTTC.

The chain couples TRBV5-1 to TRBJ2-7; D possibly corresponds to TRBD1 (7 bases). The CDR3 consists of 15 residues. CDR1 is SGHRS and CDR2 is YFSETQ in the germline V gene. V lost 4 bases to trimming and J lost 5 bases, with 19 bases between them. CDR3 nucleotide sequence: TGCGCCAGCAGCCCCCAGGGGGGACCGCCTAACGAGCAGTACTTC. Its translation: CASSPQGGPPNEQYF. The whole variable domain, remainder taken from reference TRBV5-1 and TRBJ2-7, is KAGVTQTPRYLIKTRGQQVTLSCSPISGHRSVSWYQQTPGQGLQFLFEYFSETQRNKGNFPGRFSGRQFSNSRSEMNVSTLELGDSALYLCASSPQGGPPNEQYFGPGTRLTVT.

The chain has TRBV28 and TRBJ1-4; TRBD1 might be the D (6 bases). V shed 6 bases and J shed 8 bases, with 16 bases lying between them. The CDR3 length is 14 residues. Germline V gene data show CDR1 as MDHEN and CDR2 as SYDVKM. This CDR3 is CASSRQDLTEKLFF. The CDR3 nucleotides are TGTGCCAGCAGCCGACAGGACTTAACGGAAAAACTGTTTTTT.

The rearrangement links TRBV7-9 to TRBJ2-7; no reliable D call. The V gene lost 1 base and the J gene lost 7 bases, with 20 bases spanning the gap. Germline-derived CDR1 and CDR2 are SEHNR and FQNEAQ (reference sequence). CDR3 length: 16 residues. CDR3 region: CASSLGSLATGGEQYF. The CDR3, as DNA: TGTGCCAGCAGCTTAGGGTCTCTCGCAACCGGCGGTGAGCAGTACTTC.

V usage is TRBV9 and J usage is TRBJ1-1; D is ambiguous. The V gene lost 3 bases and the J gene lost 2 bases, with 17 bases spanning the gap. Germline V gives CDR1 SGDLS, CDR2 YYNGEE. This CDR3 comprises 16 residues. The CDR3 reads CASSAPAGRTNTEAFF. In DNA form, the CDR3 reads TGTGCCAGCAGCGCCCCAGCGGGCAGGACTAACACTGAAGCTTTCTTT.

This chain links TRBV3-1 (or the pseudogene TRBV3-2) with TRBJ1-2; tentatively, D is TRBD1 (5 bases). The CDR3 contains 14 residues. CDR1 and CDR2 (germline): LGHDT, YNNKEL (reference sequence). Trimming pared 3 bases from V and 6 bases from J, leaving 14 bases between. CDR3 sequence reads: CASSHTQGTHGYTF. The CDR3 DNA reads TGTGCCAGCAGCCATACTCAGGGAACTCATGGCTACACCTTC.

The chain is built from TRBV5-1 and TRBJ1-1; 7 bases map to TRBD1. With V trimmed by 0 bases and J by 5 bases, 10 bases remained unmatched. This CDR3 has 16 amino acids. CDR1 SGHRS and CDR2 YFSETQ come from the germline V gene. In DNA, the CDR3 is TGCGCCAGCAGCTTGGGGTCCGACAGGGTCCGGACTGAAGCTTTCTTT. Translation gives CASSLGSDRVRTEAFF.

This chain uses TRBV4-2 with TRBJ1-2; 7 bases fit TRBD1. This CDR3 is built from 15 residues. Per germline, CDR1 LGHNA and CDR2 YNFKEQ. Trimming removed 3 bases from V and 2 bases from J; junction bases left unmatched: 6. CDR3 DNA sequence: TGTGCCAGCAGCCACGCTGGACAGGTAAACTATGGCTACACCTTC. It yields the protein CASSHAGQVNYGYTF.

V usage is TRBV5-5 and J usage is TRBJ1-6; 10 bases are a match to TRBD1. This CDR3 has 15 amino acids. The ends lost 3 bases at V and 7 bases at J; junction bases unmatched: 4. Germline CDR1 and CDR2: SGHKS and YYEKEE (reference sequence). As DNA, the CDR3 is TGTGCCAGCAGCTCAACGGGACAGGGGAATTCACCCCTCCACTTT. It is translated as CASSSTGQGNSPLHF.